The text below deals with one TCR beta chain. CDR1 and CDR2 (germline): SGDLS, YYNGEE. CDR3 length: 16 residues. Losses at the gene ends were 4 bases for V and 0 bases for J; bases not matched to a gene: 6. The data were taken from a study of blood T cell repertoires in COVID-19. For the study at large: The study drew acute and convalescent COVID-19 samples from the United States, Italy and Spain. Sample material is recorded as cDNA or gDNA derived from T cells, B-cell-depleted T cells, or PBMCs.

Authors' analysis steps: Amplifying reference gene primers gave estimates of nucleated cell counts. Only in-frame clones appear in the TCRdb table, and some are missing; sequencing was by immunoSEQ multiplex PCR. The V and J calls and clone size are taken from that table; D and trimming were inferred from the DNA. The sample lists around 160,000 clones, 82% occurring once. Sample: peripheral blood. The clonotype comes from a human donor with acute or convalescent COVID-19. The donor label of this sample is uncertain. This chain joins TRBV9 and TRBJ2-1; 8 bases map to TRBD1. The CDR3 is CASSPRTGSSYNEQFF. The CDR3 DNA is TGTGCCAGCAGCCCTAGGACAGGGAGCTCCTACAATGAGCAGTTCTTC.